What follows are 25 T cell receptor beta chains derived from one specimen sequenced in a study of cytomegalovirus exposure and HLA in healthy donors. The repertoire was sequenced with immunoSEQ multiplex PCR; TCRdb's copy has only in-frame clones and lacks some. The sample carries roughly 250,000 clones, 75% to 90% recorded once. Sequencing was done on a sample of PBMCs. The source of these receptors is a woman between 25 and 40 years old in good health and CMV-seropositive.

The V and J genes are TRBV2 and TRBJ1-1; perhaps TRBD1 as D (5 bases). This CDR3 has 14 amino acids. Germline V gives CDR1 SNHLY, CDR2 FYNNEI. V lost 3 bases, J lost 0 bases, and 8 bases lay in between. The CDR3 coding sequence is TGTGCCAGCAGTGATAAGGGGCTGAACACTGAAGCTTTCTTT. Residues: CASSDKGLNTEAFF.

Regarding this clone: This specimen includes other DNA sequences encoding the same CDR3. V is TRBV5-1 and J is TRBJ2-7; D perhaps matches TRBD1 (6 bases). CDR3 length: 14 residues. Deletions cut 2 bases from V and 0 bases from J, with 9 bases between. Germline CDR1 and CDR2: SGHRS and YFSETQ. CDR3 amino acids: CASSLTGPSYEQYF. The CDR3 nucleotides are TGCGCCAGCAGCTTAACAGGGCCCTCCTACGAGCAGTACTTC. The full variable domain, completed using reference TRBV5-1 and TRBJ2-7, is KAGVTQTPRYLIKTRGQQVTLSCSPISGHRSVSWYQQTPGQGLQFLFEYFSETQRNKGNFPGRFSGRQFSNSRSEMNVSTLELGDSALYLCASSLTGPSYEQYFGPGTRLTVT.

The CDR3 protein is CASSPTTGNQPQHF. CDR3 DNA sequence: TGCGCCAGCAGCCCGACGACAGGGAATCAGCCCCAGCATTTT. The V gene is TRBV5-1, the J gene TRBJ1-5; 7 bases map to TRBD1. Germline V gene sequence: CDR1 SGHRS, CDR2 YFSETQ. CDR3 length: 14 amino acids. J lost 4 bases, V lost 4 bases, and 5 bases had no gene match.

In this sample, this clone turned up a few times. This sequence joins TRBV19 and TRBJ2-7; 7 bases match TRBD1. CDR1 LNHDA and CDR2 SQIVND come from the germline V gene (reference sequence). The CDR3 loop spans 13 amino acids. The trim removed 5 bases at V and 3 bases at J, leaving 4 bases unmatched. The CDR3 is CASSSGQLYEQYF. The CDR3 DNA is TGTGCCAGTAGTTCGGGACAGCTCTACGAGCAGTACTTC.

CDR3 DNA: TGTGCTAGTGGTTCCCCAAATAGCGGGATCTCCTACGAGCAGTACTTC. It translates to CASGSPNSGISYEQYF. The rearrangement uses TRBV12-5 and TRBJ2-7, with 8 bases that match TRBD2. This CDR3 has 16 residues. Per germline, CDR1 LGHNT and CDR2 FRNRAP. The J segment lost 0 bases and the V segment lost 4 bases, leaving 8 bases of the junction unmatched. The full variable domain, its missing parts supplied by reference TRBV12-5 and TRBJ2-7, is DARVTQTPRHKVTEMGQEVTMRCQPILGHNTVFWYRQTMMQGLELLAYFRNRAPLDDSGMPKDRFSAEMPDATLATLKIQPSEPRDSAVYFCASGSPNSGISYEQYFGPGTRLTVT.

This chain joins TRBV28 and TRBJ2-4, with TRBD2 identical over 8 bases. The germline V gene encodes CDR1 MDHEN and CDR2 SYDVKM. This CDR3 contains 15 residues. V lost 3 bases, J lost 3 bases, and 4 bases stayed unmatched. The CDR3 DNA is TGTGCCAGCAGTTTCCAGGGACTAGGCAAAAACATTCAGTACTTC. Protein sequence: CASSFQGLGKNIQYF.

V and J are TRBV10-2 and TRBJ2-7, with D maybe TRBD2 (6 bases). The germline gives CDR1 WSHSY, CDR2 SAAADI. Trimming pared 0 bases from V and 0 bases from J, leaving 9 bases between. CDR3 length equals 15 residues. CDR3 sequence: CASSESSGSSYEQYF. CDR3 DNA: TGCGCCAGCAGTGAGTCTAGCGGAAGCTCCTACGAGCAGTACTTC.

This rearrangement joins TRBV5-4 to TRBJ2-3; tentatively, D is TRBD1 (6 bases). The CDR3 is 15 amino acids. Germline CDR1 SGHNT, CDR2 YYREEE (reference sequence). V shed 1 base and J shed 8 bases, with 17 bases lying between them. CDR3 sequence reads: CASSLRDIALGTQYF. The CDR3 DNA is TGTGCCAGCAGCTTGAGGGACATTGCTTTGGGTACGCAGTATTTT.

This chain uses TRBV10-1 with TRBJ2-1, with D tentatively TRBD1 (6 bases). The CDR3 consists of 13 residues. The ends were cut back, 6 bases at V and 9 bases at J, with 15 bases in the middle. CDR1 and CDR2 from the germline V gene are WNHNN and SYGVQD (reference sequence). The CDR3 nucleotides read TGCGCCAGCAGGGGGCAGGGGTTCGGTGAGCAGTTCTTC. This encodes CASRGQGFGEQFF.

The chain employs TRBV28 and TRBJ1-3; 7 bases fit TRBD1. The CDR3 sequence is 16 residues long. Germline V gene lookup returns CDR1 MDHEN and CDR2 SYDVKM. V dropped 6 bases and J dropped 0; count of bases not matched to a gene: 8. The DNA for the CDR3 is TGTGCCAGCAGCTACACAGGGGTATCCTCTGGAAACACCATATATTTT. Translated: CASSYTGVSSGNTIYF.

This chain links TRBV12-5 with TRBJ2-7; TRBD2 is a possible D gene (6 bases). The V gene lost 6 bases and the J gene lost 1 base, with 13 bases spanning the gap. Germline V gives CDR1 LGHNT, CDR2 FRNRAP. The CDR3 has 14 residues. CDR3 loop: CASGLGGPSYEQYF. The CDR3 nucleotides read TGTGCTAGTGGCCTCGGGGGACCTTCCTACGAGCAGTACTTC.

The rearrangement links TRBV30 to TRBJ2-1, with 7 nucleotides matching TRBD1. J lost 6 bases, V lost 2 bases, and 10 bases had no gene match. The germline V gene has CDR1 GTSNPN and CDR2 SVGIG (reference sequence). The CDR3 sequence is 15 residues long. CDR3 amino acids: CAWSSPGTEINEQFF. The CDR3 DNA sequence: TGTGCCTGGAGTTCTCCCGGGACAGAAATCAATGAGCAGTTCTTC.

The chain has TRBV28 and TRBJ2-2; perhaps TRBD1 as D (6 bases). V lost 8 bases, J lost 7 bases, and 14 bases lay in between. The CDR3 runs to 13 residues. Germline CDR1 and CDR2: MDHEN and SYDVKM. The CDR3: CASCWGLGGELFF. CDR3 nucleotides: TGTGCCAGCTGTTGGGGGCTCGGCGGGGAGCTGTTTTTT.

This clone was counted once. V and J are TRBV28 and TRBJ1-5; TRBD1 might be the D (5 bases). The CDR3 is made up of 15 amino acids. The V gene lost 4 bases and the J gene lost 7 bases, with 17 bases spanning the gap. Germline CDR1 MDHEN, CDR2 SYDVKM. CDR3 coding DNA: TGTGCCAGCAGTTCTCGTGGGGGGGTAGGACAGCCCCAGCATTTT. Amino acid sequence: CASSSRGGVGQPQHF. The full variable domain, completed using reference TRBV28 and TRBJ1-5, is DVKVTQSSRYLVKRTGEKVFLECVQDMDHENMFWYRQDPGLGLRLIYFSYDVKMKEKGDIPEGYSVSREKKERFSLILESASTNQTSMYLCASSSRGGVGQPQHFGDGTRLSIL.

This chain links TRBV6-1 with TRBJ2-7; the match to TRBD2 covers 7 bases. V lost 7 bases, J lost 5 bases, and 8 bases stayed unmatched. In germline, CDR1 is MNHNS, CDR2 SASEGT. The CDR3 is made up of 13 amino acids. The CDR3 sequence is CASNRREINEQYF. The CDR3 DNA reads TGTGCCAGCAATCGGCGGGAGATTAACGAGCAGTACTTC.

The CDR3 coding sequence is TGTGCCAGTAGTCCGACGGACACAGGAGATCAGCCCCAGCATTTT. This translates into CASSPTDTGDQPQHF. The rearrangement uses TRBV19 and TRBJ1-5; possibly TRBD1 for D (5 bases). This CDR3 region has 15 residues. From germline, CDR1 is LNHDA and CDR2 SQIVND (reference sequence). Trimming cost V 5 bases and J 5 bases, with 16 bases left between them.

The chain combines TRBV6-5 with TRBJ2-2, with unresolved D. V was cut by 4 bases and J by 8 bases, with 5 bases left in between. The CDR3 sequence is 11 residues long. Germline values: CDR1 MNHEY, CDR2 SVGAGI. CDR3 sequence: CASSSRGELFF. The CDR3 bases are TGTGCCAGCAGTTCCCGTGGGGAGCTGTTTTTT.

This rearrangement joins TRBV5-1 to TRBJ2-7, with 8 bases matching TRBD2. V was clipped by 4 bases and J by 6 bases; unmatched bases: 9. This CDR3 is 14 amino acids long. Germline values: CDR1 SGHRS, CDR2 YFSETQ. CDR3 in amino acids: CASSTGLASREQYF. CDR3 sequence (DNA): TGCGCCAGCAGCACAGGACTAGCCTCACGCGAGCAGTACTTC.

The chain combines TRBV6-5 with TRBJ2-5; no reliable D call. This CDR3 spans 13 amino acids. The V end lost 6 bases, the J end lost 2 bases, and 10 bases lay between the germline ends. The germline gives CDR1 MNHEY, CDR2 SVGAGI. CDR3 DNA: TGTGCCAGCAGCCCCAGTCTGCAAGAGACCCAGTACTTC. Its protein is CASSPSLQETQYF.

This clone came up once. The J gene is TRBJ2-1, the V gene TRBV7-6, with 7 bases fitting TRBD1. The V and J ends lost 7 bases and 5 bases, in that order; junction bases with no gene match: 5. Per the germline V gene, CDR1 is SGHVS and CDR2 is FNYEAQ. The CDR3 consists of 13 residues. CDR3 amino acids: CASNRQGNNEQFF. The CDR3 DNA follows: TGTGCCAGCAACCGACAGGGCAACAATGAGCAGTTCTTC.

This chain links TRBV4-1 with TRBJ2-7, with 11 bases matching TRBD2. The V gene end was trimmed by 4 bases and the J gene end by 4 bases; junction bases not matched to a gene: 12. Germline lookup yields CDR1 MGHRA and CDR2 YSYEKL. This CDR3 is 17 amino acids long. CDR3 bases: TGCGCCAGCAGCCTCCGGCCCTTAGCGGGAGGGGGGTACGAGCAGTACTTC. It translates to CASSLRPLAGGGYEQYF.

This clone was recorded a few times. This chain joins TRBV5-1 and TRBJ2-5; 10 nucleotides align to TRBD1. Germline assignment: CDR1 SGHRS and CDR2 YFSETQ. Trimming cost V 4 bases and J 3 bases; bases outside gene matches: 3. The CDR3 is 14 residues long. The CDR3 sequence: CASSHGQGEETQYF. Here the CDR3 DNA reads TGCGCCAGCAGCCATGGACAGGGGGAAGAGACCCAGTACTTC.

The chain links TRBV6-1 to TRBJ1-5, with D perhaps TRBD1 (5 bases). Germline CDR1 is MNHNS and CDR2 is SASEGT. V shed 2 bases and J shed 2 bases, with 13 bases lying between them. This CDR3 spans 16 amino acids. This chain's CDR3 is CASSERAIQGNQPQHF. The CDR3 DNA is TGTGCCAGCAGTGAAAGAGCGATACAGGGCAATCAGCCCCAGCATTTT.

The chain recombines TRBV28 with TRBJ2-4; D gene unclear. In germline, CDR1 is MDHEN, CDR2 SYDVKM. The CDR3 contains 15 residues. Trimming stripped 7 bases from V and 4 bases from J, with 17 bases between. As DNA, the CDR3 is TGTGCCAGCACCTCTCGGGTAGCAAAGAAAAACATTCAGTACTTC. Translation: CASTSRVAKKNIQYF.

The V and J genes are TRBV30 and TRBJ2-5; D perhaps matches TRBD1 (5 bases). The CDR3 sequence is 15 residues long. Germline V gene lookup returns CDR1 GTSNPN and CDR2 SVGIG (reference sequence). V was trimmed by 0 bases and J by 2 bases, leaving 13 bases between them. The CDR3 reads CAWSVGPGIQETQYF. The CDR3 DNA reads TGTGCCTGGAGTGTAGGTCCAGGGATTCAAGAGACCCAGTACTTC.